The clone carrying this TCR beta chain came up a few times. The CDR3 contains 12 residues. Trimming pared 1 base from V and 3 bases from J, leaving 6 bases between. Germline-derived CDR1 and CDR2 are DFQATT and SNEGSKA (reference sequence). These data belong to a study of early T cells in non-severe SARS-CoV-2 infection. Via MiXCR, TCRdb re-called the 5' RACE reads, giving one row per CDR3 protein. This repertoire shows 80,000 to 95,000 distinct CDR3 sequences, around a sixth found once; its top ten account for 4.5% to 6%. The clonotype originates from an adult who was a healthcare worker with PCR-confirmed SARS-CoV-2 infection or an uninfected control (not recorded which). The chain combines TRBV20-1 with TRBJ1-1; D is possibly TRBD1 (6 bases). Sample: whole blood, taken at baseline. This CDR3 reads CSARAGDTEAFF. For the CDR3, the DNA is TGCAGTGCTAGAGCAGGGGACACTGAAGCTTTCTTT.